This is a list of T cell receptor beta chains from one sample in a study of shared clonotypes between healthy human individuals. The data were produced by immunoSEQ multiplex PCR, yet TCRdb's version contains in-frame clones alone and is incomplete. In the table there are about 320,000 clones, about nine tenths of which are singletons. Sequencing was done on a sample of memory CD8+ T cells sorted from blood. Source of these receptors: a man between 18 and 35 years old in good health. Each CDR3 is given with its conserved first and last residue. The D gene is left open where the match is weak. Size is stated for part of the rows, as once, few or many counts, or as a class when the clone is expanded.

clone_size,d_call,j_call,v_call,cdr3_aa,cdr3_nt
many,TRBD1,TRBJ1-1,TRBV27,CASSMTGVYTEAFF,TGTGCCAGCAGTATGACAGGGGTATACACTGAAGCTTTCTTT
-,-,TRBJ2-7,TRBV28,CASSLGQEPYEQYF,TGTGCCAGCAGTTTGGGCCAGGAGCCCTACGAGCAGTACTTC
-,TRBD1,TRBJ1-5,TRBV28,CASSIYRDRGEQPQHF,TGTGCCAGCAGTATATACCGGGACAGGGGAGAGCAGCCCCAGCATTTT
-,-,TRBJ2-1,TRBV7-9,CASSVQGYNEQFF,TGTGCCAGCAGCGTACAGGGTTACAATGAGCAGTTCTTC
-,-,TRBJ1-2,TRBV30,CAWSLDSLDGYTF,TGTGCCTGGAGTCTCGACAGCCTGGATGGCTACACCTTC
-,TRBD1,TRBJ1-1,TRBV27,CASSVRQGGTEAFF,TGTGCCAGCAGTGTTAGACAGGGGGGAACTGAAGCTTTCTTT
-,-,TRBJ2-7,TRBV9,CASSAKASYEQYF,TGTGCCAGCAGCGCTAAAGCCTCCTACGAGCAGTACTTC
-,-,TRBJ1-5,TRBV4-3,CASSQDLRSNQPQHF,TGCGCCAGCAGCCAAGATTTACGGTCAAATCAGCCCCAGCATTTT
-,-,TRBJ2-3,TRBV13,CASSLAVASGTDTQYF,TGTGCCAGCAGCTTAGCAGTGGCCTCTGGCACAGATACGCAGTATTTT
-,-,TRBJ2-5,TRBV27,CASSLVGFYRETQYF,TGTGCCAGCAGTTTGGTGGGGTTCTATAGAGAGACCCAGTACTTC
-,TRBD2,TRBJ2-7,TRBV5-4,CASSWGGGYEQYF,TGTGCCAGCAGCTGGGGCGGGGGATACGAGCAGTACTTC
-,TRBD2,TRBJ2-7,TRBV7-8,CASSLDRLASSYEQYF,TGTGCCAGCAGCTTAGATCGACTAGCGAGTTCCTACGAGCAGTACTTC
-,-,TRBJ2-6,TRBV27,CASSLSGRSGANVLTF,TGTGCCAGCAGTTTATCGGGTAGGTCTGGGGCCAACGTCCTGACTTTC
-,-,TRBJ1-6,TRBV4-1,CASSQGWTPYNSPLHF,TGCGCCAGCAGCCAAGGATGGACACCTTATAATTCACCCCTCCACTTT
-,TRBD1,TRBJ2-1,TRBV27,CASSSRTGRHNEQFF,TGTGCCAGCAGTTCCCGGACAGGGCGCCACAATGAGCAGTTCTTC
-,TRBD2,TRBJ2-1,TRBV5-4,CASSLSGRFDEQFF,TGTGCCAGCAGCTTAAGCGGGAGGTTTGATGAGCAGTTCTTC
-,TRBD2,TRBJ2-1,TRBV11-2,CASSSLAGVYNEQFF,TGTGCCAGCAGCTCTCTAGCGGGAGTCTACAATGAGCAGTTCTTC
-,-,TRBJ1-1,TRBV5-8,CASSFSTPNTEAFF,TGTGCCAGCAGCTTTTCCACCCCGAACACTGAAGCTTTCTTT
-,TRBD1,TRBJ2-5,TRBV28,CASSLTGGQETQYF,TGTGCCAGCAGCCTGACAGGGGGGCAAGAGACCCAGTACTTC
once,-,TRBJ2-1,TRBV28,CASSLLIASYNEQFF,TGTGCCAGCAGTTTACTTATAGCGTCCTACAATGAGCAGTTCTTC
-,-,TRBJ1-3,TRBV5-1,CASSLGGGRNTIYF,TGCGCCAGCAGCTTGGGCGGAGGCAGAAACACCATATATTTT
-,TRBD2,TRBJ2-2,TRBV14,CASSLAGTYTGELFF,TGTGCCAGCAGTTTAGCGGGGACGTACACCGGGGAGCTGTTTTTT
-,TRBD1,TRBJ2-7,TRBV9,CASSVAGQGKYEQYF,TGTGCCAGCAGCGTAGCGGGACAGGGGAAATACGAGCAGTACTTC
-,-,TRBJ2-1,TRBV28,CASSFRSGWVNEQFF,TGTGCCAGCAGTTTTCGCTCAGGGTGGGTCAATGAGCAGTTCTTC
-,TRBD1,TRBJ1-1,TRBV7-8,CASSGLGTGRPEAFF,TGTGCCAGCAGCGGACTGGGGACAGGACGTCCTGAAGCTTTCTTT
-,-,TRBJ1-1,TRBV27,CASSLQGLNTEAFF,TGTGCCAGCAGCCTACAGGGCCTGAACACTGAAGCTTTCTTT
-,TRBD2,TRBJ2-7,TRBV10-3,CATGAGDSYEQYF,TGTGCCACCGGAGCGGGGGACTCCTACGAGCAGTACTTC
-,TRBD2,TRBJ2-3,TRBV6-5,CASSLAGSTDTQYF,TGTGCCAGCAGTCTAGCGGGCTCCACAGATACGCAGTATTTT
-,TRBD1,TRBJ1-2,TRBV7-8,CASSLALTDRVNYGYTF,TGTGCCAGCAGCTTAGCCCTCACCGACAGGGTGAACTATGGCTACACCTTC
once,-,TRBJ1-2,TRBV4-1,CASSQSVQARTYGYTF,TGCGCCAGCAGCCAATCCGTACAGGCACGTACCTATGGCTACACCTTC
-,-,TRBJ2-7,TRBV4-1,CASSHHSAQGSYEQYF,TGCGCCAGCAGCCACCACTCTGCGCAGGGAAGCTACGAGCAGTACTTC
-,TRBD1,TRBJ2-7,TRBV9,CASSVEGQSTEQYF,TGTGCCAGCAGCGTAGAGGGACAGAGCACCGAGCAGTACTTC
-,-,TRBJ2-2,TRBV11-2,CASSPVPTGELFF,TGTGCCAGCAGCCCCGTTCCCACCGGGGAGCTGTTTTTT
-,TRBD2,TRBJ2-3,TRBV27,CASSLLAGATDTQYF,TGTGCCAGCAGTTTACTAGCGGGGGCCACAGATACGCAGTATTTT
-,-,TRBJ2-2,TRBV2,CASSEALLGAGELFF,TGTGCCAGCAGTGAAGCGCTTCTGGGGGCCGGGGAGCTGTTTTTT
-,TRBD2,TRBJ2-5,TRBV5-1,CASSLTRGEQETQYF,TGCGCCAGCAGCTTGACCCGGGGGGAACAAGAGACCCAGTACTTC
-,TRBD1,TRBJ2-3,TRBV7-8,CASSQPGWGQGDTQYF,TGTGCCAGCAGCCAGCCGGGGTGGGGACAGGGGGATACGCAGTATTTT
-,-,TRBJ1-1,TRBV5-6,CASSSGHNSLNTEAFF,TGTGCCAGCAGCTCCGGACACAACTCACTGAACACTGAAGCTTTCTTT
-,TRBD1,TRBJ1-1,TRBV4-1,CASSQSQGAVSTEAFF,TGCGCCAGCAGCCAGTCACAGGGGGCGGTCAGCACTGAAGCTTTCTTT
-,TRBD1,TRBJ2-7,TRBV9,CASSPRQGDYEQYF,TGTGCCAGCAGCCCCCGACAGGGGGACTACGAGCAGTACTTC
-,-,TRBJ2-2,TRBV7-9,CASSSVSPNTGELFF,TGTGCCAGCAGCTCGGTCTCACCGAACACCGGGGAGCTGTTTTTT
-,-,TRBJ1-3,TRBV28,CASKGSGNTIYF,TGTGCCAGCAAGGGCTCTGGAAACACCATATATTTT
-,-,TRBJ2-7,TRBV7-9,CASSLGKGTAAYEQYF,TGTGCCAGCAGCTTAGGGAAAGGGACCGCTGCCTACGAGCAGTACTTC
-,TRBD2,TRBJ2-1,TRBV19,CASSIRRGSYNEQFF,TGTGCCAGTAGTATTCGGCGGGGGTCCTACAATGAGCAGTTCTTC
once,-,TRBJ2-7,TRBV5-1,CASSLPPAYEQYF,TGCGCCAGCAGCTTGCCCCCGGCCTACGAGCAGTACTTC
-,-,TRBJ2-1,TRBV7-9,CASSYSQRGPFYNEQFF,TGTGCCAGCAGCTACTCTCAGAGGGGCCCCTTTTACAATGAGCAGTTCTTC
-,-,TRBJ1-2,TRBV6-1,CASSEVWGLGYGYTF,TGTGCCAGCAGTGAAGTTTGGGGCCTTGGTTATGGCTACACCTTC
-,-,TRBJ2-1,TRBV2,CASSSWGDKPSYNEQFF,TGTGCCAGCAGTTCCTGGGGGGACAAACCGTCCTACAATGAGCAGTTCTTC
-,-,TRBJ2-1,TRBV15,CATSRSPRLFPYNEQFF,TGTGCCACCAGCAGAAGCCCCAGGCTATTCCCCTACAATGAGCAGTTCTTC